This record concerns one T cell receptor beta chain sequence. Method: immunoSEQ multiplex PCR; TCRdb's copy keeps in-frame clones and lacks some. The data show around 1.9 million clones, just over 90% seen once. CD45RO-negative, CCR7-selected cells formed the naive CD8 fraction, which excluded terminally differentiated effector memory CD45RA+ cells. The ends were cut back, 9 bases at V and 4 bases at J, with 16 bases in the middle. Germline CDR1 is LNHNV and CDR2 is YYDKDF (reference sequence). The CDR3 covers 13 residues. The data stem from a study of shared clonotypes between healthy human individuals. Whole-study context: Researchers assigned three CD4 naive, three CD4 memory, two CD8 naive and one CD8 memory plate to each donor.

The chain joins TRBV15 to TRBJ2-7, with no clear D. Sequenced sample: naive CD8+ T cells from PBMCs. This clonotype originated in a young man in good health. Some clones in this sample may be carry-over from other donors' samples. The CDR3 DNA follows: TGTGCCACAAGTTTCGGTTTTACTTACGAGCAGTACTTC. This codes for CATSFGFTYEQYF.